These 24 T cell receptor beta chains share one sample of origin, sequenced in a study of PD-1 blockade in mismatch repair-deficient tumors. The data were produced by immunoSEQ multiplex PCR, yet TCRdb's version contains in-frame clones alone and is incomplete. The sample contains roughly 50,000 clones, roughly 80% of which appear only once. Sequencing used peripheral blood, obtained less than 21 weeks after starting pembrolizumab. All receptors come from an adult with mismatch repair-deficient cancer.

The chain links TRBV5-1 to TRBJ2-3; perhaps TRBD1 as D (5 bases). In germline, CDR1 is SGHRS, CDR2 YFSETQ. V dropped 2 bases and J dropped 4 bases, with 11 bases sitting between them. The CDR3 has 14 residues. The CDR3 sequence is CASSLFRASDTQYF. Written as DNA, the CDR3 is TGCGCCAGCAGCTTATTCAGGGCATCAGATACGCAGTATTTT.

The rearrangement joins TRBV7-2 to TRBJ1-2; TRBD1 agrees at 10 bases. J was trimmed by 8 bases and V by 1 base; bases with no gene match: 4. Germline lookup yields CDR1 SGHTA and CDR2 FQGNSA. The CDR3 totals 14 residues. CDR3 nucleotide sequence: TGTGCCAGCAGCTTAGGACAGGGGGCTCGAGGCTACACCTTC. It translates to CASSLGQGARGYTF.

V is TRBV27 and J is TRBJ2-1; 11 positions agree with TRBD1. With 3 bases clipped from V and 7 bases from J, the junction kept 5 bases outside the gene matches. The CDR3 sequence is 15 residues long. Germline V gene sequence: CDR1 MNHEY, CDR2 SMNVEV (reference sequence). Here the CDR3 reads CASSFGGTGGNEQFF. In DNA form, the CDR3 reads TGTGCCAGCAGTTTTGGCGGGACAGGGGGGAATGAGCAGTTCTTC.

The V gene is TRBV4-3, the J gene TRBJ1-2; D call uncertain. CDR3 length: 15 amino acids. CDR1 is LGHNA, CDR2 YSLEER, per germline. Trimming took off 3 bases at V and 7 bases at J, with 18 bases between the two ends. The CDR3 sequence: CASSQGRYSLGGYTF. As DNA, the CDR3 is TGCGCCAGCAGCCAGGGTCGATATTCTCTGGGTGGCTACACCTTC.

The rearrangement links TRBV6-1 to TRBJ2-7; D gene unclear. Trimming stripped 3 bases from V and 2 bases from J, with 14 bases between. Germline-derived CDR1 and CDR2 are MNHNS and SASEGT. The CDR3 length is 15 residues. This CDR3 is CASSEFPYHTYEQYF. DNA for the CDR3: TGTGCCAGCAGTGAGTTCCCTTATCACACCTACGAGCAGTACTTC.

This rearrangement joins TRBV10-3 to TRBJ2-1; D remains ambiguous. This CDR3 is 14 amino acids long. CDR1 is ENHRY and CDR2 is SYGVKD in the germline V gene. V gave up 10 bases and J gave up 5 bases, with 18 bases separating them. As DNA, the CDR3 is TGTGCCAGTGGCTCAGTGATGGAAAACAATGAGCAGTTCTTC. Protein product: CASGSVMENNEQFF.

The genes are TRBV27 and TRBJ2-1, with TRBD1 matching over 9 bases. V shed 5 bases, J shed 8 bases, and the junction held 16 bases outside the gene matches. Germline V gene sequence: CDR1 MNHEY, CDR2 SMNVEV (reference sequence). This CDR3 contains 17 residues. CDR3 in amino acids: CASSHIQGALAFHEQFF. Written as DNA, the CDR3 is TGTGCCAGCAGTCACATACAGGGGGCCCTAGCGTTCCATGAGCAGTTCTTC.

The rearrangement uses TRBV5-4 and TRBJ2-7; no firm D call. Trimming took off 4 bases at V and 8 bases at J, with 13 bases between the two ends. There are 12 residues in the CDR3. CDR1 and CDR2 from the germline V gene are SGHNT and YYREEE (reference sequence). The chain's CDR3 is CASSNNSEKQYF. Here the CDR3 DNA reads TGTGCCAGCAGCAACAACAGCGAGAAGCAGTACTTC.

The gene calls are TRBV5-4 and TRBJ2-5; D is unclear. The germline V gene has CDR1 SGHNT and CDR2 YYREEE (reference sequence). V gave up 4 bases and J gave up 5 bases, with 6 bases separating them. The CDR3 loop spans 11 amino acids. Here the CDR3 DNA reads TGTGCCAGCAGCGCTAAGGAGACCCAGTACTTC. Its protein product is CASSAKETQYF. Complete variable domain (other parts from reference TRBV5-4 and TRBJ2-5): ETGVTQSPTHLIKTRGQQVTLRCSSQSGHNTVSWYQQALGQGPQFIFQYYREEENGRGNFPPRFSGLQFPNYSSELNVNALELDDSALYLCASSAKETQYFGPGTRLLVL.

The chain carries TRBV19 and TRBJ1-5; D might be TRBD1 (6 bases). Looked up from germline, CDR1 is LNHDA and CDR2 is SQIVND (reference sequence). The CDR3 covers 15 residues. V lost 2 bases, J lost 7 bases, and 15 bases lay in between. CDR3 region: CASSIRAEGGQPQHF. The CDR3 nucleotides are TGTGCCAGTAGTATAAGGGCCGAGGGGGGACAGCCCCAGCATTTT.

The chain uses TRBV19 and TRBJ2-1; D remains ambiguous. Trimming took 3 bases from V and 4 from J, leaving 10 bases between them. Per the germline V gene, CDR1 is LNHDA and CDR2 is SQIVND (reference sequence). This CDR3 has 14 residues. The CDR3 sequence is CASSIQSRYNEQFF. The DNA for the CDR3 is TGTGCCAGTAGTATCCAAAGCCGGTACAATGAGCAGTTCTTC.

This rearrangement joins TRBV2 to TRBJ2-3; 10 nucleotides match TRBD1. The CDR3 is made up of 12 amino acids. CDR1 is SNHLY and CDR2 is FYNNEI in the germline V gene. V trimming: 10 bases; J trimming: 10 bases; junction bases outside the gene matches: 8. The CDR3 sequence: CAIGQGEFSQYF. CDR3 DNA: TGTGCCATAGGACAGGGGGAGTTTTCGCAGTATTTT.

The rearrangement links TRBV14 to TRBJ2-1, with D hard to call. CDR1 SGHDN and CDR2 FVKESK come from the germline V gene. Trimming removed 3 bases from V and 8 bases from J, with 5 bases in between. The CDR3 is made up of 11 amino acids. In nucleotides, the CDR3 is TGTGCCAGCAGCCACGCGGATGAGCAGTTCTTC. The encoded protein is CASSHADEQFF.

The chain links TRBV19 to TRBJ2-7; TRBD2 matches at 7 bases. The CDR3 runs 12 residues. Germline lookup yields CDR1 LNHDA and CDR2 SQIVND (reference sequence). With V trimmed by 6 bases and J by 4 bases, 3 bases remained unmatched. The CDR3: CASRDGRYEQYF. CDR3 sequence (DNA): TGTGCCAGTAGGGACGGGAGGTACGAGCAGTACTTC.

CDR3 protein: CASSSKASGANVLTF. The CDR3 bases are TGTGCCAGCAGCTCCAAGGCGTCTGGGGCCAACGTCCTGACTTTC. The chain carries TRBV5-4 and TRBJ2-6; D not resolved. The CDR3 is 15 amino acids. Germline V gives CDR1 SGHNT, CDR2 YYREEE (reference sequence). Deletions cut 3 bases from V and 1 base from J, with 8 bases between.

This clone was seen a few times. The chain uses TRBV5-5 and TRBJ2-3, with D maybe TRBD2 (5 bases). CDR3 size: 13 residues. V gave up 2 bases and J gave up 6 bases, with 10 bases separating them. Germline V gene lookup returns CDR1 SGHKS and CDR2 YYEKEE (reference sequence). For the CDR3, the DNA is TGTGCCAGCAGCTTAACTAGTTGGGATACGCAGTATTTT. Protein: CASSLTSWDTQYF.

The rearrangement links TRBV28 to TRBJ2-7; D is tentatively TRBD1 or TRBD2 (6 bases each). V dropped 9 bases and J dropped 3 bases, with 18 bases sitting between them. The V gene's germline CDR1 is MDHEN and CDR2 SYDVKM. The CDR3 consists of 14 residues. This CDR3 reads CASTPGDFFYEQYF. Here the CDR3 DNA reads TGTGCCAGTACTCCAGGGGACTTCTTCTACGAGCAGTACTTC.

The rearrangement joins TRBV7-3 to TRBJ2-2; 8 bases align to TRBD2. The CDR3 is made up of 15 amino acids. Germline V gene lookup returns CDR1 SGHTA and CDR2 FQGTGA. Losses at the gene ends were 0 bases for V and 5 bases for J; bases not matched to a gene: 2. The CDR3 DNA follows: TGTGCCAGCAGCTTAACGGGCGGGAGGACCGGGGAGCTGTTTTTT. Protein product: CASSLTGGRTGELFF.

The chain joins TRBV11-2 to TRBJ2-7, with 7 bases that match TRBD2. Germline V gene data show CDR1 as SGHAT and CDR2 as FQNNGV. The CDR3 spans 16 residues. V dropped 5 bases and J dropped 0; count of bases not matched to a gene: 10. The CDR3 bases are TGTGCCAGCAGCCGTTTCGGGGGAGGGAGCTCCTACGAGCAGTACTTC. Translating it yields CASSRFGGGSSYEQYF.

The chain's CDR3 is CASSDGGAQPQHF. CDR3 nucleotide sequence: TGCGCCAGCAGTGACGGGGGGGCTCAGCCCCAGCATTTT. The J gene is TRBJ1-5, the V gene TRBV10-2, with TRBD1 as a possible D gene (6 bases). V lost 3 bases, J lost 6 bases, and 9 bases lay in between. This CDR3 is built from 13 residues. Looked up from germline, CDR1 is WSHSY and CDR2 is SAAADI.

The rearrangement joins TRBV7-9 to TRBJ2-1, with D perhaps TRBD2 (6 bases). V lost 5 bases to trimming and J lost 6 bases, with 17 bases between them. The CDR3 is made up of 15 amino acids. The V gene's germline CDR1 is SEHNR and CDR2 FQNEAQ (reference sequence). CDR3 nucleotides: TGTGCCAGCAGCACGGGGGAGAGAGTAGTCAATGAGCAGTTCTTC. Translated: CASSTGERVVNEQFF.

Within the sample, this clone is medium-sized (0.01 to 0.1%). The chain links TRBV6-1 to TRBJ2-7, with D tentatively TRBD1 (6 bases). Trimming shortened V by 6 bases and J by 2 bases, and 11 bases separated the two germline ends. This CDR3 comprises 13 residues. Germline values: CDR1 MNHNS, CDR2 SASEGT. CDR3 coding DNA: TGTGCCAGCAGACACAGGGATCCCTACGAGCAGTACTTC. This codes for CASRHRDPYEQYF.

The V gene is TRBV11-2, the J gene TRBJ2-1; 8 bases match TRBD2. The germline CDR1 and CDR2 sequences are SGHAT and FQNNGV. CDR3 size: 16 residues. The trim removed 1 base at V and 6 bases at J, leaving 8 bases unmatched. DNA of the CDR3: TGTGCCAGCAGCTTAGGACCCGGGACTAGGTTCAATGAGCAGTTCTTC. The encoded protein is CASSLGPGTRFNEQFF.

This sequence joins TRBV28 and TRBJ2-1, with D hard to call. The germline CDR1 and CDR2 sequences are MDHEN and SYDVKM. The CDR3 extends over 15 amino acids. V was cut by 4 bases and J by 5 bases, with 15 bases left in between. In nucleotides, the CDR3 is TGTGCCAGCAGTTCCCCCGGAGACGTTAACAATGAGCAGTTCTTC. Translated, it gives CASSSPGDVNNEQFF.